The next 24 T cell receptor beta chains were all read from a single sample in a study of blood T cell repertoires in COVID-19. Here immunoSEQ multiplex PCR was the method, and the copy in TCRdb shows in-frame clones only, minus some. The repertoire holds 160,000 or so clones, with 75% to 85% as singletons. Sequenced sample: peripheral blood. The receptors were sampled from a man aged 55-75 years with acute or convalescent COVID-19.

V is TRBV10-3 and J is TRBJ2-7; TRBD1 matches 9 bases. CDR3 length: 15 residues. With V trimmed by 1 base and J by 4 bases, 5 bases remained unmatched. Per the germline V gene, CDR1 is ENHRY and CDR2 is SYGVKD. The CDR3 protein is CAISEYPGQGYEQYF. The CDR3 bases are TGTGCCATCAGTGAGTATCCGGGACAGGGTTACGAGCAGTACTTC.

The rearrangement links TRBV4-1 to TRBJ2-7; the D gene is possibly TRBD2 (6 bases). The CDR3 contains 16 residues. Trimming stripped 0 bases from V and 4 bases from J, with 16 bases between. Per the germline V gene, CDR1 is MGHRA and CDR2 is YSYEKL. This chain's CDR3 is CASSQDFGGIAYEQYF. The CDR3 region has the DNA TGCGCCAGCAGCCAAGATTTCGGGGGAATCGCGTACGAGCAGTACTTC.

This clone was detected only once. The rearrangement links TRBV2 to TRBJ2-3, with 7 bases lining up with TRBD2. V lost 6 bases to trimming and J lost 1 base; unmatched junction nucleotides: 7. CDR1 SNHLY and CDR2 FYNNEI come from the germline V gene. CDR3 length: 15 amino acids. The CDR3 spells CASRRAGNRTDTQYF. Here the CDR3 DNA reads TGTGCCAGCAGAAGAGCGGGGAACCGCACAGATACGCAGTATTTT.

This chain connects TRBV24-1 to TRBJ1-1; TRBD1 agrees at 9 bases. CDR3 length: 17 residues. Germline CDR1 and CDR2: KGHDR and SFDVKD. V lost 5 bases to trimming and J lost 3 bases; unmatched junction nucleotides: 12. The CDR3 coding sequence is TGTGCCACCAGTGTAGACAGGGGGAAAGCAATGGACACTGAAGCTTTCTTT. Residues: CATSVDRGKAMDTEAFF.

The CDR3 spells CASSLRHWGRRGRGTDTQYF. The CDR3 nucleotides read TGTGCCAGCAGCTTACGGCACTGGGGTAGGAGGGGGCGAGGGACAGATACGCAGTATTTT. V gene TRBV7-7 combines with J gene TRBJ2-3, with a possible D match to TRBD1 (7 bases). Trimming took 2 bases from V and 3 from J, leaving 27 bases between them. The CDR3 contains 20 residues. CDR1 and CDR2 from the germline V gene are SSHAT and FNYEAQ (reference sequence).

The chain is built from TRBV3-1 (or the pseudogene TRBV3-2) and TRBJ2-1, with 9 bases fitting TRBD2. This CDR3 has 16 amino acids. Germline CDR1 LGHDT, CDR2 YNNKEL (reference sequence). J lost 6 bases, V lost 3 bases, and 9 bases had no gene match. The CDR3 DNA reads as TGTGCCAGCAGCCAGCCCGGGACTAGCAAGATCAATGAGCAGTTCTTC. Protein product: CASSQPGTSKINEQFF.

The CDR3, as DNA: TGTGCCAGCAGGGAACCTAACGCCAAGAGTCCGGGTACCGAGCAGTACTTC. The encoded protein is CASREPNAKSPGTEQYF. The V gene is TRBV5-5, the J gene TRBJ2-7; D is unclear. The V and J ends lost 5 bases and 6 bases respectively, with 27 bases between them. Looked up from germline, CDR1 is SGHKS and CDR2 is YYEKEE (reference sequence). The CDR3 has 17 residues.

The chain employs TRBV11-1 and TRBJ2-5; TRBD2 matches 7 bases. The CDR3 spans 16 residues. Looked up from germline, CDR1 is SGHAT and CDR2 is FQDESV (reference sequence). The junction had 9 bases not matched to a gene; V was cut back by 3 bases and J by 2 bases. CDR3 loop: CASSFGLAGFQETQYF. CDR3 in DNA: TGTGCCAGCAGCTTCGGATTAGCGGGCTTTCAAGAGACCCAGTACTTC.

The gene calls are TRBV24-1 and TRBJ2-2, with a possible D match to TRBD1 (5 bases). CDR3 length equals 15 residues. The V and J ends lost 2 bases and 6 bases respectively, with 12 bases between them. The germline CDR1 and CDR2 sequences are KGHDR and SFDVKD. The DNA of the CDR3 is TGTGCCACCAGTGATTCTCGTCAGGGCGCCGGGGAGCTGTTTTTT. This gives the protein CATSDSRQGAGELFF.

The chain joins TRBV6-5 to TRBJ1-5, with 10 positions matching TRBD1. V lost 6 bases to trimming and J lost 4 bases; unmatched junction nucleotides: 6. This CDR3 has 15 amino acids. From germline, CDR1 is MNHEY and CDR2 SVGAGI. CDR3 in DNA: TGTGCCAGCAGAAAGGACAGGGGGGGGAATCAGCCCCAGCATTTT. Its translation is CASRKDRGGNQPQHF.

About this clone: Compared with germline, one end of the junction differs, possibly owing to a read error. The rearrangement links TRBV5-1 to TRBJ1-1; D unresolved. The CDR3 has 15 residues. The germline V gene encodes CDR1 SGHRS and CDR2 YFSETQ. The CDR3 bases are TGCGCCAGCAGCTCCCTGACTAACGATCCGGGCCCTTCTGTCTTT. It yields the protein CASSSLTNDPGPSVF. The variable domain in full, completed from reference TRBV5-1 and TRBJ1-1, reads KAGVTQTPRYLIKTRGQQVTLSCSPISGHRSVSWYQQTPGQGLQFLFEYFSETQRNKGNFPGRFSGRQFSNSRSEMNVSTLELGDSALYLCASSSLTNDPGPSVFGQGTRLTVV.

The rearrangement joins TRBV6-6 to TRBJ2-1; 8 bases match TRBD2. Trimming cost V 6 bases and J 1 base; bases outside gene matches: 8. The germline V gene encodes CDR1 MNHNY and CDR2 SVGAGI (reference sequence). The CDR3 has 16 residues. CDR3 sequence reads: CASSPVRGGSYNEQFF. The CDR3 region has the DNA TGTGCCAGCAGCCCCGTTCGGGGGGGGTCCTACAATGAGCAGTTCTTC.

The chain links TRBV19 to TRBJ1-4, with TRBD1 identical over 9 bases. The CDR3 runs 15 residues. Germline V CDR1 and CDR2: LNHDA, SQIVND (reference sequence). With V trimmed by 5 bases and J by 8 bases, 9 bases remained unmatched. The CDR3 nucleotides are TGTGCCAGTAGTCTAATGGGACAGGGAGGAGAAAAACTGTTTTTT. Its protein is CASSLMGQGGEKLFF.

The V gene is TRBV6-2 or TRBV6-3, the J gene TRBJ2-7; D is unclear. The V gene lost 5 bases and the J gene lost 6 bases, with 8 bases spanning the gap. The CDR3 has 11 amino acids. In germline, CDR1 is MNHEY, CDR2 SVGEGT. The CDR3 sequence is CASSQASEQYF. CDR3 nucleotide sequence: TGTGCCAGCAGTCAGGCCTCCGAGCAGTACTTC.

This clone was seen just once. V usage is TRBV4-2 and J usage is TRBJ2-1, with D perhaps TRBD2 (6 bases). This CDR3 has 14 amino acids. V lost 4 bases to trimming and J lost 8 bases, with 15 bases between them. Germline CDR1 and CDR2: LGHNA and YNFKEQ. The CDR3 region has the DNA TGTGCCAGCAGCCCGTGGGGAGGAACGGATGAGCAGTTCTTC. Its translation is CASSPWGGTDEQFF.

This rearrangement joins TRBV4-3 to TRBJ2-7; 7 positions match TRBD2. The V gene end was trimmed by 3 bases and the J gene end by 2 bases; junction bases not matched to a gene: 4. The CDR3 consists of 14 residues. From germline, CDR1 is LGHNA and CDR2 YSLEER. The CDR3 coding sequence is TGCGCCAGCAGCCAGGCGGGAGACCCCTACGAGCAGTACTTC. The encoded protein is CASSQAGDPYEQYF.

The V gene is TRBV27, the J gene TRBJ2-7; 10 bases match TRBD2. From germline, CDR1 is MNHEY and CDR2 SMNVEV (reference sequence). This CDR3 has 16 amino acids. Trimming removed 5 bases from V and 4 bases from J; junction bases left unmatched: 11. CDR3 coding DNA: TGTGCCAGCAGTCTACAAGCGGGGGGGGCTGGGTACGAGCAGTACTTC. It is translated as CASSLQAGGAGYEQYF.

V is TRBV5-1 and J is TRBJ2-7; the D gene is possibly TRBD1 (6 bases). CDR3 length equals 13 residues. CDR1 SGHRS and CDR2 YFSETQ come from the germline V gene. V shed 4 bases and J shed 3 bases, with 11 bases lying between them. The CDR3 DNA reads TGCGCCAGCAGCCCCTCGACAGGCTACGAGCAGTACTTC. It translates to CASSPSTGYEQYF.

This chain connects TRBV4-2 to TRBJ2-2; 12 nucleotides agree with TRBD2. CDR1 LGHNA and CDR2 YNFKEQ come from the germline V gene. CDR3 length: 17 residues. With V trimmed by 0 bases and J by 6 bases, 5 bases remained unmatched. The CDR3 loop is CASSQDRPSGGAGELFF. In DNA, the CDR3 is TGTGCCAGCAGCCAAGATCGGCCTAGCGGGGGGGCCGGGGAGCTGTTTTTT.

The chain uses TRBV7-9 and TRBJ2-6, with 7 bases matching TRBD1. Germline V CDR1 and CDR2: SEHNR, FQNEAQ (reference sequence). With 8 bases clipped from V and 2 bases from J, the junction kept 6 bases outside the gene matches. The CDR3 sequence is 15 residues long. The CDR3 DNA follows: TGTGCCAGCTTCAGGGGGTCAGCTGGGGCCAACGTCCTGACTTTC. Protein: CASFRGSAGANVLTF.

V is TRBV13 and J is TRBJ2-1; weak D call: TRBD2 (7 bases). CDR3 length equals 18 residues. Trimming removed 2 bases from V and 3 bases from J, with 20 bases in between. Germline V gene data show CDR1 as PRHDT and CDR2 as FYEKMQ (reference sequence). The CDR3 loop reads CASSLYLAGAYGYNEQFF. The CDR3 nucleotides read TGTGCCAGCAGCTTATACCTTGCGGGGGCTTATGGCTACAATGAGCAGTTCTTC.

The chain uses TRBV4-3 and TRBJ2-7, with TRBD2 as a possible D gene (5 bases). Germline V CDR1 and CDR2: LGHNA, YSLEER. The CDR3 is 14 residues long. V was clipped by 0 bases and J by 1 base, with 7 bases between them. This chain's CDR3 is CASSQDTRSYEQYF. CDR3 DNA sequence: TGCGCCAGCAGCCAAGATACTAGATCCTACGAGCAGTACTTC.

V is TRBV5-4 and J is TRBJ2-1; TRBD1 aligns across 9 bases. The CDR3 totals 15 residues. The germline V gene has CDR1 SGHNT and CDR2 YYREEE (reference sequence). V trimming: 7 bases; J trimming: 8 bases; junction bases outside the gene matches: 13. The chain's CDR3 is CASFFPGQGVHEQFF. CDR3 sequence (DNA): TGTGCCAGCTTCTTCCCGGGACAGGGAGTACATGAGCAGTTCTTC. Supplemented by reference TRBV5-4 and TRBJ2-1, the full variable domain reads ETGVTQSPTHLIKTRGQQVTLRCSSQSGHNTVSWYQQALGQGPQFIFQYYREEENGRGNFPPRFSGLQFPNYSSELNVNALELDDSALYLCASFFPGQGVHEQFFGPGTRLTVL.

The chain links TRBV24-1 to TRBJ1-2; 8 nucleotides align to TRBD1. Trimming cost V 4 bases and J 8 bases; bases outside gene matches: 8. The germline V gene has CDR1 KGHDR and CDR2 SFDVKD. The CDR3 extends over 14 amino acids. Written as DNA, the CDR3 is TGTGCCACCAGTGAACAAACAGGGGGAAAAGGCTACACCTTC. This translates into CATSEQTGGKGYTF.